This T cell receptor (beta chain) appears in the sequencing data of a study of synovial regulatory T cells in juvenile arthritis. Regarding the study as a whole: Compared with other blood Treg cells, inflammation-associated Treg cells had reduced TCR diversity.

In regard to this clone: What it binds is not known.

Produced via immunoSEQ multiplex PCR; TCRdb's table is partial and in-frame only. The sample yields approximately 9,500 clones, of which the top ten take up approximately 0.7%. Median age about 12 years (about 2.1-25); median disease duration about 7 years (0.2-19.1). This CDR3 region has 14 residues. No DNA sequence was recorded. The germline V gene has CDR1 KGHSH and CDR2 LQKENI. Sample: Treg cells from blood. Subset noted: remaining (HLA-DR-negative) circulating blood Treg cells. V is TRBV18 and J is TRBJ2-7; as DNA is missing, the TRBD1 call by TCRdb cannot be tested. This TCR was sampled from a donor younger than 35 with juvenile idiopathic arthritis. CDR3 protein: CASSPVRGPYEQYF.